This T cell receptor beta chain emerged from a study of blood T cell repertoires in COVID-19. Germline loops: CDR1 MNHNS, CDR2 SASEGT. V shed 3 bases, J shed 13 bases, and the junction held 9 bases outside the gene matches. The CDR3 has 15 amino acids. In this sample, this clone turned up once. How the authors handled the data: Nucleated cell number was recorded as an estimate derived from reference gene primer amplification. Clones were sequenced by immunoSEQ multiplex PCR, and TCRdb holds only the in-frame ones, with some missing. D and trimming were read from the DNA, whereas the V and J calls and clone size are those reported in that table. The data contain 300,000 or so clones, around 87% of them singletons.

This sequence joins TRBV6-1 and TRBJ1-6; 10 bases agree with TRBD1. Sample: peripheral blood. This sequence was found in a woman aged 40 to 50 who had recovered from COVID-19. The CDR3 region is CASSEPGQGSSPLHF. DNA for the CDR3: TGTGCCAGCAGTGAGCCGGGACAGGGGAGTTCGCCCCTCCACTTT.